The 21 T cell receptor beta chains listed next were all sequenced from one sample in a study of vaccination effects on CD4 cells after COVID-19. Ahead of sequencing, the ViraFEST assay grew antigen-specific CD4+ T cells using viral peptide pools. On roughly day 9 of culture, CD4+ T cells were separated out. The antigens these receptors bind are not known. Generated by immunoSEQ multiplex PCR, the TCRdb table keeps only in-frame clones and is missing some. The table includes some 59,000 clones, approximately 79% detected once. The input for sequencing was CD4+ T cells from PBMCs cultured with HCoV-229E spike peptides, taken before COVID-19 vaccination. The receptor set was obtained from a human donor who received a COVID-19 vaccine.

The chain couples TRBV29-1 to TRBJ2-7; D not certain. The germline CDR1 and CDR2 sequences are SQVTM and ANQGSEA. The CDR3 extends over 11 amino acids. Trimming pared 3 bases from V and 0 bases from J, leaving 3 bases between. CDR3 amino acids: CSVDNSYEQYV. In DNA, the CDR3 is TGCAGCGTTGACAACTCCTACGAGCAGTACGTC.

The CDR3 bases are TGTGCCAGTACCCTTGGGCGAACTTCGAACACCGGGGAGCTGTTTTTT. Encoded protein: CASTLGRTSNTGELFF. This rearrangement joins TRBV19 to TRBJ2-2; D remains unclear. Germline V gene sequence: CDR1 LNHDA, CDR2 SQIVND (reference sequence). V lost 7 bases, J lost 0 bases, and 15 bases lay in between. CDR3 length: 16 residues.

The chain couples TRBV7-3 to TRBJ2-3; 13 nucleotides match TRBD2. The CDR3 contains 17 residues. Germline-derived CDR1 and CDR2 are SGHTA and FQGTGA. With V trimmed by 2 bases and J by 2 bases, 4 bases remained unmatched. The CDR3 here is CASSLAGLAGYTDTQYF. As DNA, the CDR3 is TGTGCCAGCAGCTTAGCGGGACTAGCGGGGTACACAGATACGCAGTATTTT.

The rearrangement uses TRBV4-1 and TRBJ1-1, with TRBD1 matching over 9 bases. CDR3 length: 15 residues. From germline, CDR1 is MGHRA and CDR2 YSYEKL. The V gene end was trimmed by 3 bases and the J gene end by 6 bases; junction bases not matched to a gene: 8. CDR3 DNA: TGCGCCAGCAGCCAGGGGGACAGGGATAGCGCTGAAGCTTTCTTT. Its protein product is CASSQGDRDSAEAFF.

This chain uses TRBV2 with TRBJ2-3, with 9 bases identical to TRBD1. Germline V CDR1 and CDR2: SNHLY, FYNNEI. V was pared by 4 bases and J by 1 base, with 3 bases of the junction left unmatched. The length of the CDR3 is 15 residues. CDR3 nucleotide sequence: TGTGCCAGCAGTGGGACAGGGGCGGGCACAGATACGCAGTATTTT. Amino acid sequence: CASSGTGAGTDTQYF.

This clone has more than one count but fewer than ten. This chain links TRBV10-2 with TRBJ1-3; D uncertain. V shed 7 bases and J shed 0 bases, with 7 bases lying between them. The germline gives CDR1 WSHSY, CDR2 SAAADI. The CDR3 consists of 13 residues. For the CDR3, the DNA is TGCGCCAGCACTTGGGACTCTGGAAACACCATATATTTT. This translates into CASTWDSGNTIYF.

The chain recombines TRBV29-1 with TRBJ1-2; weak D call: TRBD1 (6 bases). Germline CDR1 SQVTM, CDR2 ANQGSEA. The CDR3 length is 14 residues. V dropped 1 base and J dropped 8 bases, with 17 bases sitting between them. CDR3 DNA: TGCAGCGTTGAAGGACAGGCTGGCTCCCTCGGCTACACCTTC. Its translation: CSVEGQAGSLGYTF.

V usage is TRBV2 and J usage is TRBJ2-5, with D hard to call. Germline lookup yields CDR1 SNHLY and CDR2 FYNNEI. V lost 3 bases and J 4 bases, leaving 9 bases between the germline ends. CDR3 length: 13 residues. This chain's CDR3 is CASSESAIETQYF. Here the CDR3 DNA reads TGTGCCAGCAGTGAGTCCGCAATAGAGACCCAGTACTTC.

The sample holds one count of this clone. This rearrangement joins TRBV2 to TRBJ1-6, with no clear D. From germline, CDR1 is SNHLY and CDR2 FYNNEI. The V end was cut by 6 bases, the J end by 3 bases, with 6 bases between. The CDR3 spans 13 residues. The CDR3 reads CASRRDYNSPLHF. DNA for the CDR3: TGTGCCAGCAGAAGGGACTATAATTCACCCCTCCACTTT.

V and J are TRBV14 and TRBJ1-2; D possibly corresponds to TRBD1 (5 bases). Germline V gives CDR1 SGHDN, CDR2 FVKESK. V shed 4 bases and J shed 8 bases, with 26 bases lying between them. This CDR3 has 17 residues. CDR3 region: CASSPLEGRATIRGYTF. CDR3 DNA: TGTGCCAGCAGCCCTCTCGAGGGCAGGGCCACAATTCGGGGCTACACCTTC.

This clone has just one count. The gene calls are TRBV28 and TRBJ1-2; 9 bases are a match to TRBD1. The CDR3 has 14 amino acids. CDR1 is MDHEN, CDR2 SYDVKM, per germline. J gave up 2 bases and V 5 bases, and 3 bases lay outside the gene matches. As DNA, the CDR3 is TGTGCCAGCAGTACTACAGGGGGCAACTATGGCTACACCTTC. Translated, it gives CASSTTGGNYGYTF.

The chain combines TRBV13 with TRBJ1-4, with D uncertain. Germline CDR1 is PRHDT and CDR2 is FYEKMQ (reference sequence). V shed 5 bases and J shed 7 bases, with 14 bases lying between them. This CDR3 comprises 14 residues. The CDR3 here is CASSNGRRIEKLFF. DNA of the CDR3: TGTGCCAGCAGCAATGGACGGAGGATTGAAAAACTGTTTTTT.

This clone was recorded once. As DNA, the CDR3 is TGTGCCAGCACGGGACTAGCGGGGACAGCTGGGGCCAACGTCCTGACTTTC. Residues: CASTGLAGTAGANVLTF. The J gene is TRBJ2-6, the V gene TRBV3-1 (or the pseudogene TRBV3-2); 13 bases line up with TRBD2. The CDR3 has 17 residues. Germline V lookup: CDR1 LGHDT, CDR2 YNNKEL (reference sequence). V trimming: 7 bases; J trimming: 2 bases; junction bases outside the gene matches: 5.

The chain employs TRBV6-5 and TRBJ1-2, with 8 nucleotides matching TRBD1. J gave up 4 bases and V 5 bases, and 6 bases lay outside the gene matches. CDR1 is MNHEY and CDR2 is SVGAGI in the germline V gene. The CDR3 spans 14 residues. The CDR3 bases are TGTGCCAGCAGTAGAGGACAGGGAACCTATGGCTACACCTTC. It is translated as CASSRGQGTYGYTF.

This clone has more than one count but fewer than ten. The genes are TRBV28 and TRBJ1-3; D uncertain. This CDR3 has 14 residues. Trimming took 2 bases from V and 2 from J, leaving 7 bases between them. CDR1 and CDR2 from the germline V gene are MDHEN and SYDVKM. The CDR3 region has the DNA TGTGCCAGCAGTTTACGGGGTGCTGGAAACACCATATATTTT. This sequence encodes CASSLRGAGNTIYF.

This clone appeared once. The chain has TRBV18 and TRBJ2-3; the D gene is possibly TRBD2 (5 bases). The germline V gene encodes CDR1 KGHSH and CDR2 LQKENI. The V gene lost 5 bases and the J gene lost 0 bases, with 9 bases spanning the gap. The CDR3 length is 14 residues. CDR3 loop: CASSSRTSTDTQYF. In DNA form, the CDR3 reads TGTGCCAGCTCATCCCGGACTAGCACAGATACGCAGTATTTT.

The genes are TRBV7-3 and TRBJ1-1; no reliable D call. Trimming shortened V by 4 bases and J by 5 bases, and 11 bases separated the two germline ends. CDR3 length: 13 amino acids. Germline CDR1 is SGHTA and CDR2 is FQGTGA. CDR3 amino acids: CASSSSVRTEAFF. In DNA form, the CDR3 reads TGTGCCAGCAGCTCATCGGTCCGTACTGAAGCTTTCTTT.

This chain connects TRBV7-3 to TRBJ2-2; tentative D call: TRBD2 (7 bases). Germline assignment: CDR1 SGHTA and CDR2 FQGTGA. The V and J ends lost 4 bases and 2 bases respectively, with 20 bases between them. This CDR3 has 18 residues. CDR3 DNA sequence: TGTGCCAGCAGCTCACGCCGCCGAGGGGGGGAAAACACCGGGGAGCTGTTTTTT. Amino acids: CASSSRRRGGENTGELFF.

V is TRBV7-2 and J is TRBJ2-7; 7 bases align to TRBD2. CDR3 length equals 17 residues. Trimming cost V 1 base and J 0 bases; bases outside gene matches: 9. Germline CDR1 and CDR2: SGHTA and FQGNSA. CDR3 amino acids: CASSLGYGGGVSYEQYV. CDR3 DNA: TGTGCCAGCAGCTTAGGTTACGGCGGGGGAGTCTCCTACGAGCAGTACGTC.

J is TRBJ2-2 and V is TRBV5-1; 7 bases line up with TRBD1. Germline CDR1 is SGHRS and CDR2 is YFSETQ. The V gene end was trimmed by 0 bases and the J gene end by 4 bases; junction bases not matched to a gene: 3. The CDR3 is 15 residues long. CDR3 residues: CASSLAGQTTGELFF. The DNA for the CDR3 is TGCGCCAGCAGCTTGGCGGGACAGACCACCGGGGAGCTGTTTTTT.

In this sample, this clone turned up once. This chain's CDR3 is CASSVTTGVGTGELFF. CDR3 bases: TGTGCCAGCAGCGTAACGACAGGGGTAGGCACCGGGGAGCTGTTTTTT. The chain carries TRBV9 and TRBJ2-2; TRBD1 aligns across 8 bases. Germline V gives CDR1 SGDLS, CDR2 YYNGEE. The J segment lost 4 bases and the V segment lost 1 base, leaving 6 bases of the junction unmatched. The CDR3 totals 16 residues.